This TCR beta chain was recovered during a study of neurological immune-mediated disorders. There are many counts of this clonotype. Time point defined: technical triplicate 3. Deletions cut 3 bases from V and 5 bases from J, with 17 bases between. Germline V CDR1 and CDR2: SGHRS, YFSETQ. This CDR3 is 16 amino acids long. Each CDR3 protein gets one entry after TCRdb re-called the 5' RACE reads with MiXCR. The sample holds about 44,000 distinct CDR3 sequences; roughly 21% are singletons and the top ten take roughly 4%. Sequenced material: PBMCs. V and J are TRBV5-1 and TRBJ1-4, with D possibly matching TRBD1 (5 bases). The source is a man in his fifties or sixties with HTLV-1-associated myelopathy (HAM/TSP). CDR3: CASSYFSGPSNEKLFF. CDR3 DNA: TGCGCCAGCAGCTATTTTTCGGGACCGTCAAATGAAAAACTGTTTTTT. The complete variable domain, with remaining parts taken from reference TRBV5-1 and TRBJ1-4, reads KAGVTQTPRYLIKTRGQQVTLSCSPISGHRSVSWYQQTPGQGLQFLFEYFSETQRNKGNFPGRFSGRQFSNSRSEMNVSTLELGDSALYLCASSYFSGPSNEKLFFGSGTQLSVL.